This T cell receptor (beta chain) was sequenced in a study of cytomegalovirus exposure and HLA in healthy donors. TCRdb's copy holds only in-frame clones and misses some; the assay was immunoSEQ multiplex PCR. The table includes about 160,000 clones, roughly 89% detected once. V lost 0 bases and J 0 bases, leaving 12 bases between the germline ends. Germline V gives CDR1 KGHSH, CDR2 LQKENI. CDR3 length: 18 residues. The chain is built from TRBV18 and TRBJ2-6; weak D call: TRBD2 (6 bases). The clonotype was recovered from a man younger than 35 in good health and CMV-seropositive. The specimen was PBMCs. The CDR3 DNA sequence: TGTGCCAGCTCACCACCGGGGGGTTACATCTCTGGGGCCAACGTCCTGACTTTC. It yields the protein CASSPPGGYISGANVLTF.